The clone carrying this T cell receptor beta chain was counted a few times. The sample belongs to a study of T-cell memory formation after mild COVID-19. Germline loops: CDR1 SGHVS, CDR2 FNYEAQ. The CDR3 spans 13 residues. V shed 0 bases and J shed 4 bases, with 7 bases lying between them. TCRdb called the 5' RACE reads again in MiXCR, with one record for every CDR3 protein. The sample consists of about 560,000 distinct CDR3 sequences, roughly a sixth of them appearing once. Specimen: PBMCs or a T cell subset sorted from them (not recorded which). The V and J genes are TRBV7-6 and TRBJ2-7; D uncertain. This clonotype was obtained from an adult woman who had mild COVID-19 (a few samples of this study predate the infection). Cell type and time point are not known. This chain's CDR3 is CASSLAQQYEQYF. For the CDR3, the DNA is TGTGCCAGCAGCTTAGCGCAGCAGTACGAGCAGTACTTC.